The 18 T cell receptor beta chains in this list originate from one sample, sequenced in a study of radiotherapy plus CTLA-4 blockade in lung cancer. Measured with immunoSEQ multiplex PCR; TCRdb has only the in-frame clones, and not every one. The table includes more than 55,000 clones, more than 60% detected once. Sequenced material: peripheral blood, taken from a patient treated with radiotherapy plus ipilimumab. The receptors shown here come from a human donor with non-small cell lung cancer who had a complete response to radiotherapy plus ipilimumab.

CDR3 in amino acids: CASRPDGGTDTQYF. CDR3 nucleotides: TGCGCCAGCCGCCCGGACGGGGGGACAGATACGCAGTATTTT. The chain joins TRBV5-1 to TRBJ2-3; 7 bases agree with TRBD2. With V trimmed by 7 bases and J by 3 bases, 8 bases remained unmatched. The CDR3 totals 14 residues. Per germline, CDR1 SGHRS and CDR2 YFSETQ.

This clone appeared many times. The chain is built from TRBV5-1 and TRBJ1-6, with TRBD1 matching 11 bases. Per the germline V gene, CDR1 is SGHRS and CDR2 is YFSETQ. After removal of 3 bases from V and 10 bases from J, the junction contained 3 bases not matched to a gene. The CDR3 is made up of 14 amino acids. This CDR3 is CASSSGTGGSPLHF. The CDR3 DNA sequence: TGCGCCAGCAGCTCCGGGACAGGGGGGTCACCCCTCCACTTT.

The J gene is TRBJ1-5, the V gene TRBV7-2, with D possibly TRBD1 on 6 matching bases. The CDR3 length is 17 residues. V lost 5 bases and J 0 bases, leaving 17 bases between the germline ends. Germline CDR1 and CDR2: SGHTA and FQGNSA. The CDR3 region is CASSLIGQSYSNQPQHF. The CDR3 coding sequence is TGTGCCAGCAGCCTAATAGGACAGAGTTATAGCAATCAGCCCCAGCATTTT. Full variable domain (rest looked up from reference TRBV7-2 and TRBJ1-5): GAGVSQSPSNKVTEKGKDVELRCDPISGHTALYWYRQSLGQGLEFLIYFQGNSAPDKSGLPSDRFSAERTGGSVSTLTIQRTQQEDSAVYLCASSLIGQSYSNQPQHFGDGTRLSIL.

The chain is built from TRBV4-1 and TRBJ2-2; D might be TRBD2 (7 bases). Trimming removed 6 bases at V and 2 bases at J, with 10 bases between. The germline V gene encodes CDR1 MGHRA and CDR2 YSYEKL. The CDR3 loop spans 14 amino acids. The CDR3 bases are TGCGCCAGCAGGGCGGGGGCCAACACCGGGGAGCTGTTTTTT. Translated: CASRAGANTGELFF.

This clone was found a few times. The V gene is TRBV9, the J gene TRBJ2-5, with 8 positions matching TRBD2. Trimming removed 0 bases from V and 2 bases from J; junction bases left unmatched: 3. The CDR3 runs to 15 residues. Germline V CDR1 and CDR2: SGDLS, YYNGEE. The CDR3 sequence: CASSVAGGEQETQYF. CDR3 bases: TGTGCCAGCAGCGTAGCGGGAGGGGAGCAAGAGACCCAGTACTTC. The whole variable domain, remainder taken from reference TRBV9 and TRBJ2-5, is DSGVTQTPKHLITATGQRVTLRCSPRSGDLSVYWYQQSLDQGLQFLIQYYNGEERAKGNILERFSAQQFPDLHSELNLSSLELGDSALYFCASSVAGGEQETQYFGPGTRLLVL.

V and J are TRBV6-1 and TRBJ1-2, with D unclear. The CDR3 runs to 13 residues. Trimming took off 4 bases at V and 3 bases at J, with 9 bases between the two ends. Germline-derived CDR1 and CDR2 are MNHNS and SASEGT. CDR3 DNA: TGTGCCAGCAGTGGGTACAGCTACTATGGCTACACCTTC. It encodes CASSGYSYYGYTF.

The rearrangement uses TRBV30 and TRBJ1-5, with D tentatively TRBD1 (5 bases). Trimming removed 1 base from V and 5 bases from J, with 9 bases in between. The CDR3 spans 13 residues. CDR1 is GTSNPN and CDR2 is SVGIG in the germline V gene (reference sequence). The chain's CDR3 is CAWSAGFDQPQHF. The CDR3 DNA sequence: TGTGCCTGGAGTGCAGGGTTCGATCAGCCCCAGCATTTT.

The chain uses TRBV12-5 and TRBJ2-2; 8 positions agree with TRBD2. The V gene's germline CDR1 is LGHNT and CDR2 FRNRAP. V trimming: 0 bases; J trimming: 1 base; junction bases outside the gene matches: 10. This CDR3 spans 19 amino acids. The DNA of the CDR3 is TGTGCTAGTGGTTTGGTACGTCGAGCGGGAGAACGGAACACCGGGGAGCTGTTTTTT. Its protein is CASGLVRRAGERNTGELFF. The full variable domain, rest sourced from reference TRBV12-5 and TRBJ2-2, is DARVTQTPRHKVTEMGQEVTMRCQPILGHNTVFWYRQTMMQGLELLAYFRNRAPLDDSGMPKDRFSAEMPDATLATLKIQPSEPRDSAVYFCASGLVRRAGERNTGELFFGEGSRLTVL.

This clone was observed once. This rearrangement joins TRBV13 to TRBJ2-1; the match to TRBD1 covers 10 bases. The germline V gene encodes CDR1 PRHDT and CDR2 FYEKMQ (reference sequence). CDR3 length: 15 residues. Trimming cost V 5 bases and J 6 bases; bases outside gene matches: 7. CDR3 nucleotides: TGTGCCAGCAGCACGACCGGGACAGGGGCCAATGAGCAGTTCTTC. It is translated as CASSTTGTGANEQFF.

The chain links TRBV6-1 to TRBJ2-7, with 8 nucleotides matching TRBD1. Germline V CDR1 and CDR2: MNHNS, SASEGT. Losses at the gene ends were 6 bases for V and 3 bases for J; bases not matched to a gene: 7. The CDR3 is made up of 14 amino acids. The CDR3 protein is CASRHGQGYYEQYF. CDR3 in DNA: TGTGCCAGCAGACATGGACAGGGATACTACGAGCAGTACTTC.

V and J are TRBV7-2 and TRBJ1-3; 9 nucleotides align to TRBD1. Unmatched junction bases numbered 13, after V lost 4 bases and J lost 3 bases. Germline loops: CDR1 SGHTA, CDR2 FQGNSA. This CDR3 contains 18 residues. The chain's CDR3 is CASSSAPYRGRGGNTIYF. The CDR3 DNA sequence: TGTGCCAGCAGCTCGGCCCCCTACAGGGGGCGAGGTGGAAACACCATATATTTT.

The chain couples TRBV19 to TRBJ1-3; tentatively, D is TRBD1 (5 bases). The V gene's germline CDR1 is LNHDA and CDR2 SQIVND (reference sequence). The V end lost 4 bases, the J end lost 10 bases, and 23 bases lay between the germline ends. The CDR3 has 16 residues. The CDR3 sequence is CASSRNSQVYEGTIYF. In nucleotides, the CDR3 is TGTGCCAGTAGTAGAAACTCACAGGTTTACGAAGGGACCATATATTTT.

The chain joins TRBV30 to TRBJ2-3; TRBD1 agrees at 8 bases. Looked up from germline, CDR1 is GTSNPN and CDR2 is SVGIG (reference sequence). This CDR3 is 12 amino acids long. J lost 6 bases, V lost 2 bases, and 1 base had no gene match. The CDR3 DNA follows: TGTGCCTGGAGTCGACAGGGGGATACGCAGTATTTT. It codes for CAWSRQGDTQYF.

A remark on this clone: Other DNA sequences in the sample encode the same CDR3. This chain links TRBV30 with TRBJ1-1, with a weak D call TRBD1 (5 bases). With 0 bases removed from V and 1 base from J, the gap between germline ends came to 6 bases. CDR1 is GTSNPN, CDR2 SVGIG, per germline (reference sequence). This CDR3 is 13 amino acids long. The CDR3 region is CAWSVQENTEAFF. DNA of the CDR3: TGTGCCTGGAGTGTACAGGAGAACACTGAAGCTTTCTTT. Full variable domain (missing parts from reference TRBV30 and TRBJ1-1): SQTIHQWPATLVQPVGSPLSLECTVEGTSNPNLYWYRQAAGRGLQLLFYSVGIGQISSEVPQNLSASRPQDRQFILSSKKLLLSDSGFYLCAWSVQENTEAFFGQGTRLTVV.

V is TRBV5-6 and J is TRBJ1-2; 10 nucleotides match TRBD1. V was pared by 4 bases and J by 5 bases, with 11 bases of the junction left unmatched. The CDR3 runs 16 residues. CDR1 SGHDT and CDR2 YYEEEE come from the germline V gene. The CDR3 coding sequence is TGTGCCAGCAGCCAAAGACAGGGGGCAGCGGCATATGGCTACACCTTC. Its translation: CASSQRQGAAAYGYTF.

In this sample, this clone turned up once. This chain joins TRBV9 and TRBJ1-2; 7 bases fit TRBD1. Trimming removed 3 bases from V and 7 bases from J; junction bases left unmatched: 6. Per the germline V gene, CDR1 is SGDLS and CDR2 is YYNGEE. The CDR3 contains 13 residues. CDR3 in DNA: TGTGCCAGCAGCGCGGAGGGGGCGCGTGGCTACACCTTC. Its protein is CASSAEGARGYTF.

The chain employs TRBV6-1 and TRBJ2-7; the match to TRBD1 covers 10 bases. In germline, CDR1 is MNHNS, CDR2 SASEGT. The CDR3 loop spans 15 amino acids. CDR3 loop: CASSPGTGASNEQYV. CDR3 DNA sequence: TGTGCCAGCAGTCCCGGGACAGGGGCCTCCAACGAGCAGTACGTC.

The chain recombines TRBV9 with TRBJ1-3, with 9 bases aligning to TRBD1. Germline loops: CDR1 SGDLS, CDR2 YYNGEE. This CDR3 is built from 16 residues. Trimming at V came to 4 bases and at J to 4 bases, leaving 9 bases not matched to a gene. The CDR3, as DNA: TGTGCCAGCAGCCCCCGGGGACAGGGTGCAGGAAACACCATATATTTT. Protein: CASSPRGQGAGNTIYF.